A single sample is the source of the 19 T cell receptor beta chains below, sequenced in a study of cytomegalovirus exposure and HLA in healthy donors. The PCR was carried out with 60 Vbeta primers and 13 Jbeta primers. TCRdb's copy holds only in-frame clones and misses some; the assay was immunoSEQ multiplex PCR. The sample has fewer than 130,000 clones, around two thirds seen once. The specimen was PBMCs. The source of these receptors is a man aged 30 to 39 in good health and CMV-seropositive.

This chain uses TRBV9 with TRBJ2-3, with 10 bases identical to TRBD1. Germline V gene data show CDR1 as SGDLS and CDR2 as YYNGEE. V shed 4 bases, J shed 6 bases, and the junction held 8 bases outside the gene matches. The CDR3 has 15 residues. As DNA, the CDR3 is TGTGCCAGCAGCCTCGGGGGACAGGGGCGTGATACGCAGTATTTT. Translation gives CASSLGGQGRDTQYF.

The rearrangement uses TRBV19 and TRBJ1-2; the match to TRBD1 covers 9 bases. CDR1 LNHDA and CDR2 SQIVND come from the germline V gene (reference sequence). V trimming: 7 bases; J trimming: 7 bases; junction bases outside the gene matches: 1. This CDR3 has 11 amino acids. CDR3 sequence reads: CASMTGGGYTF. The CDR3 DNA follows: TGTGCCAGTATGACAGGGGGTGGCTACACCTTC.

This clone was counted a single time. This chain uses TRBV11-2 with TRBJ1-4; D perhaps matches TRBD1 (5 bases). Deletions cut 2 bases from V and 5 bases from J, with 9 bases between. CDR1 is SGHAT and CDR2 is FQNNGV in the germline V gene. The CDR3 extends over 14 amino acids. The chain's CDR3 is CASSLRGVNEKLFF. The CDR3 coding sequence is TGTGCCAGCAGCTTAAGGGGCGTAAATGAAAAACTGTTTTTT.

This chain uses TRBV7-9 with TRBJ1-5; the match to TRBD1 covers 8 bases. CDR3 size: 16 residues. CDR1 SEHNR and CDR2 FQNEAQ come from the germline V gene (reference sequence). J lost 7 bases, V lost 1 base, and 9 bases had no gene match. The CDR3 DNA reads TGTGCCAGCAGCTTAGTCGCCTGGACAGGGACCCAGCCCCAGCATTTT. It codes for CASSLVAWTGTQPQHF.

CDR3 sequence (DNA): TGCGCCAGCAGCCCGGGGACTAGCCTGGAGACCCAGTACTTC. Its translation: CASSPGTSLETQYF. This chain connects TRBV5-1 to TRBJ2-5; 9 bases are a match to TRBD2. The trim removed 4 bases at V and 5 bases at J, leaving 6 bases unmatched. The germline gives CDR1 SGHRS, CDR2 YFSETQ. This CDR3 region has 14 residues.

The chain is built from TRBV29-1 and TRBJ2-7; tentatively, D is TRBD1 (6 bases). CDR1 and CDR2 (germline): SQVTM, ANQGSEA. V was trimmed by 7 bases and J by 1 base, leaving 11 bases between them. CDR3 size: 12 residues. CDR3 DNA sequence: TGCAGCGCTAAACAGGGATCCTACGAGCAGTACTTC. The encoded protein is CSAKQGSYEQYF.

Written as DNA, the CDR3 is TGCGCCAGCAGCTTGGAAAGCGGGGGACCCTACGAGCAGTACTTC. Residues: CASSLESGGPYEQYF. This rearrangement joins TRBV5-1 to TRBJ2-7, with 8 bases lining up with TRBD2. CDR3 length equals 15 residues. Germline loops: CDR1 SGHRS, CDR2 YFSETQ. V was clipped by 0 bases and J by 2 bases; unmatched bases: 4.

This clone was seen once. V usage is TRBV6-1 and J usage is TRBJ2-5; 8 nucleotides agree with TRBD1. J was trimmed by 5 bases and V by 2 bases; bases with no gene match: 7. This CDR3 region has 15 residues. In germline, CDR1 is MNHNS, CDR2 SASEGT. The DNA for the CDR3 is TGTGCCAGCAGTGAAAGGGACAGGCTTCTGGAGACCCAGTACTTC. Amino acid sequence: CASSERDRLLETQYF.

This clone was seen a handful of times. The chain recombines TRBV15 with TRBJ2-2; 11 bases are shared with TRBD2. This CDR3 is 16 amino acids long. Germline V gives CDR1 LNHNV, CDR2 YYDKDF (reference sequence). V lost 1 base to trimming and J lost 7 bases; unmatched junction nucleotides: 5. DNA for the CDR3: TGTGCCACCAGCAGAGGACTAGCGGGGCGTAACGGGGAGCTGTTTTTT. Translated, it gives CATSRGLAGRNGELFF.

This clone is a singleton in its sample. The chain is built from TRBV7-2 and TRBJ2-5; maybe TRBD2 (5 bases). Per germline, CDR1 SGHTA and CDR2 FQGNSA. Trimming pared 1 base from V and 5 bases from J, leaving 8 bases between. The CDR3 runs 13 residues. CDR3: CASSLVWEETQYF. The CDR3, as DNA: TGTGCCAGCAGCTTAGTGTGGGAGGAGACCCAGTACTTC.

CDR3 DNA sequence: TGTGCCAGCAGTTTATTTGGACAGGGAGGCGAAAAACTGTTTTTT. As protein: CASSLFGQGGEKLFF. This chain joins TRBV27 and TRBJ1-4; TRBD1 aligns across 8 bases. V trimming: 1 base; J trimming: 8 bases; junction bases outside the gene matches: 6. The CDR3 is 15 residues long. The germline V gene encodes CDR1 MNHEY and CDR2 SMNVEV (reference sequence).

The chain couples TRBV5-6 to TRBJ1-1; possible D gene TRBD1, 6 bases. V was cut by 3 bases and J by 1 base, with 10 bases left in between. Germline lookup yields CDR1 SGHDT and CDR2 YYEEEE. This CDR3 spans 14 amino acids. Written as DNA, the CDR3 is TGTGCCAGCAGCTCATTGGGGGCGAACACTGAAGCTTTCTTT. Translation gives CASSSLGANTEAFF.

This clone was detected a few times. This chain uses TRBV19 with TRBJ1-3, with 8 bases lining up with TRBD1. V was clipped by 7 bases and J by 4 bases; unmatched bases: 9. CDR1 is LNHDA, CDR2 SQIVND, per germline (reference sequence). The CDR3 covers 15 residues. CDR3 in DNA: TGTGCCAGTATCCCCAGGGGGCGAGACGGAAACACCATATATTTT. Translated, it gives CASIPRGRDGNTIYF.

This chain joins TRBV6-6 and TRBJ1-6, with D uncertain. The germline CDR1 and CDR2 sequences are MNHNY and SVGAGI (reference sequence). V shed 5 bases and J shed 0 bases, with 11 bases lying between them. The CDR3 is 16 amino acids. In DNA, the CDR3 is TGTGCCAGCAGTCCCCCGGGTAGCTCCTATAATTCACCCCTCCACTTT. This translates into CASSPPGSSYNSPLHF.

V gene TRBV11-2 combines with J gene TRBJ2-2, with 9 bases lining up with TRBD2. The CDR3 spans 16 residues. Germline V CDR1 and CDR2: SGHAT, FQNNGV. Germline trimming cut 1 base from V and 6 bases from J; bases unmatched to any gene: 6. The CDR3 sequence is CASSLVASGDPGELFF. The DNA for the CDR3 is TGTGCCAGCAGCTTAGTCGCTAGCGGGGACCCCGGGGAGCTGTTTTTT.

V usage is TRBV21-1 and J usage is TRBJ1-6. TRBV21-1 is an annotated pseudogene. CDR3 length: 16 residues. The CDR3 loop reads CASSNGRQPRRSPLHF. The CDR3 DNA reads TGTGCCAGCAGCAACGGACGGCAGCCGAGGAGGTCACCCCTCCACTTT.

The chain links TRBV28 to TRBJ2-4; D is uncertain. CDR3 length equals 16 residues. Germline loops: CDR1 MDHEN, CDR2 SYDVKM. Trimming shortened V by 6 bases and J by 3 bases, and 18 bases separated the two germline ends. In nucleotides, the CDR3 is TGTGCCAGCAGCCTAACGACGACTTTGATCAAAAACATTCAGTACTTC. Its protein product is CASSLTTTLIKNIQYF.

The chain is built from TRBV11-3 and TRBJ2-5, with a possible D match to TRBD1 (6 bases). The tail of the sequence fits TRBJ2-7 better, so the J call may be wrong. CDR1 is SGHNT and CDR2 is YENEEA in the germline V gene. This CDR3 has 12 amino acids. CDR3 sequence: CASSRDNYEQYF. The CDR3 DNA sequence: TGTGCCAGCAGCCGGGACAACTACGAGCAGTACTTC.

The genes are TRBV6-6 and TRBJ1-5; D not resolved. This CDR3 has 15 amino acids. The germline V gene has CDR1 MNHNY and CDR2 SVGAGI (reference sequence). V was pared by 0 bases and J by 4 bases, with 10 bases between. CDR3 in DNA: TGTGCCAGCAGTTACTCGATTGGTAGTAATCAGCCCCAGCATTTT. Translated, it gives CASSYSIGSNQPQHF.